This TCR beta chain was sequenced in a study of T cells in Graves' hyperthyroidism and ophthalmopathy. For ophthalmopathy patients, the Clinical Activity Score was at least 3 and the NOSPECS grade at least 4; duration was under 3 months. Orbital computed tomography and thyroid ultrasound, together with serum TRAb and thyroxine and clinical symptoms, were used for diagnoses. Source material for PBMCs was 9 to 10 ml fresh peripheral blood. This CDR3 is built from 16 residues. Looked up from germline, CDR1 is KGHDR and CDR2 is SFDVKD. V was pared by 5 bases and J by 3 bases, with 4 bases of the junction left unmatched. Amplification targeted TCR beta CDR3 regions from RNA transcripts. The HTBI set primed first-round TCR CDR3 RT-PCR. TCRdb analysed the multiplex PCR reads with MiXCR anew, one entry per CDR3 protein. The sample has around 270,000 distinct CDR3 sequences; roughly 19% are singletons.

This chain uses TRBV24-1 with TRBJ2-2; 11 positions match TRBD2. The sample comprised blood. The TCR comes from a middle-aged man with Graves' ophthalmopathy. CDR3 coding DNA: TGTGCCACCAGTGCACTAGCGGGAGTGGACACCGGGGAGCTGTTTTTT. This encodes CATSALAGVDTGELFF.